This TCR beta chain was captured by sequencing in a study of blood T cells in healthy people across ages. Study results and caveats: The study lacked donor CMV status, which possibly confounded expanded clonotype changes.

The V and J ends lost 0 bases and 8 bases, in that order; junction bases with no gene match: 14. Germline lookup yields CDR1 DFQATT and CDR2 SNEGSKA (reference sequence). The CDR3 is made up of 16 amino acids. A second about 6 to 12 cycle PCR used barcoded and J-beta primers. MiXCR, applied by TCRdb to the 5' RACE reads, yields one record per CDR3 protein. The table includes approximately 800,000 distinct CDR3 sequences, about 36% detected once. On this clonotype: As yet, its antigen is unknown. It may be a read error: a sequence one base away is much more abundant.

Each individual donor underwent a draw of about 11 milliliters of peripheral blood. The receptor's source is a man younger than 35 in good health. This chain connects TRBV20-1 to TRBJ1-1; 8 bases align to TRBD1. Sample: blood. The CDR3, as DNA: TGCAGTGCTAGAGATGGGGGGACAGGAAGGAGGATAGAAGCTTTCTTT. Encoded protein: CSARDGGTGRRIEAFF.